The 32 T cell receptor beta chains listed next were all sequenced from one sample in a study of T cell repertoires in cytomegalovirus infection. No antigen is known for these receptors. MiXCR, applied by TCRdb to the reads, yields one record per CDR3 protein. The sample includes 700,000 to 900,000 distinct CDR3 sequences, about 29% of them seen just once. The sample consisted of cultured CD8+ T cells from PBMCs, taken from culture after CMV antigen stimulation. The receptors here all came from a human donor in good health (CMV status not recorded). Some clones in this sample may be carry-over from other donors' samples.

V is TRBV19 and J is TRBJ1-5, with 8 positions matching TRBD1. The CDR3 has 15 residues. Germline V gene data show CDR1 as LNHDA and CDR2 as SQIVND (reference sequence). V dropped 4 bases and J dropped 5; count of bases not matched to a gene: 7. The DNA for the CDR3 is TGTGCCAGTAGTACTGACAGGGGAGGCGATCAGCCCCAGCATTTT. This translates into CASSTDRGGDQPQHF.

There are many counts of this clonotype. This sequence joins TRBV7-2 and TRBJ2-1; D gene ambiguous. CDR1 and CDR2 (germline): SGHTA, FQGNSA. CDR3 length equals 16 residues. Deletions cut 5 bases from V and 0 bases from J, with 14 bases between. The DNA of the CDR3 is TGTGCCAGCAGCCCTGCCGGGTTAACCTCCTACAATGAGCAGTTCTTC. Amino acid sequence: CASSPAGLTSYNEQFF.

The chain combines TRBV11-1 with TRBJ1-1; TRBD1 matches 7 bases. The V and J ends lost 5 bases and 7 bases, in that order; junction bases with no gene match: 7. Germline V CDR1 and CDR2: SGHAT, FQDESV (reference sequence). There are 13 residues in the CDR3. The CDR3 DNA is TGTGCCAGCAGCAGGGCCGGGACAGATGAAGCTTTCTTT. It specifies CASSRAGTDEAFF.

This clonotype was counted ten times or more. This rearrangement joins TRBV28 to TRBJ1-2; TRBD1 matches at 7 bases. Trimming at V came to 2 bases and at J to 5 bases, leaving 5 bases not matched to a gene. This CDR3 has 14 residues. Germline V gene sequence: CDR1 MDHEN, CDR2 SYDVKM. CDR3 protein: CASSLTDRAYGYTF. For the CDR3, the DNA is TGTGCCAGCAGTTTAACCGACAGGGCATATGGCTACACCTTC.

The chain has TRBV6-2 or TRBV6-3 and TRBJ2-1; 11 bases map to TRBD1. The CDR3 has 17 residues. With V trimmed by 1 base and J by 4 bases, 6 bases remained unmatched. Per the germline V gene, CDR1 is MNHEY and CDR2 is SVGEGT. The CDR3 DNA sequence: TGTGCCAGCAGTTACTATACCGGGACAGGGGGGTACAATGAGCAGTTCTTC. Its protein product is CASSYYTGTGGYNEQFF.

The chain carries TRBV27 and TRBJ1-4; 7 bases align to TRBD1. Germline loops: CDR1 MNHEY, CDR2 SMNVEV (reference sequence). The length of the CDR3 is 14 residues. After removal of 2 bases from V and 7 bases from J, the junction contained 4 bases not matched to a gene. CDR3 in DNA: TGTGCCAGCAGTTTAAGGGGGCTTCGTGAAAAACTGTTTTTT. Its translation is CASSLRGLREKLFF.

This clonotype turned up a few times. The chain links TRBV4-1 to TRBJ2-5, with D possibly TRBD1 on 6 matching bases. CDR3 length: 15 amino acids. The V gene lost 1 base and the J gene lost 3 bases, with 12 bases spanning the gap. The germline V gene encodes CDR1 MGHRA and CDR2 YSYEKL. In DNA form, the CDR3 reads TGCGCCAGCAGCCAAGTTAGGGGGTTCGAAGAGACCCAGTACTTC. Translating it yields CASSQVRGFEETQYF.

This clonotype was seen repeatedly, ten times or more. The V gene is TRBV7-2, the J gene TRBJ2-5; 8 bases agree with TRBD2. The trim removed 3 bases at V and 5 bases at J, leaving 14 bases unmatched. CDR1 and CDR2 from the germline V gene are SGHTA and FQGNSA. The CDR3 spans 17 residues. The CDR3 region has the DNA TGTGCCAGCAGCTTTGATAGCGGGGACGACGATTGGGAGACCCAGTACTTC. Its translation: CASSFDSGDDDWETQYF.

This clonotype has more than one count but fewer than ten. The chain couples TRBV4-3 to TRBJ1-1, with TRBD1 as a possible D gene (6 bases). The CDR3 has 16 amino acids. From germline, CDR1 is LGHNA and CDR2 YSLEER. V lost 0 bases, J lost 4 bases, and 15 bases lay in between. The CDR3 region is CASSQEWEGGSTEAFF. CDR3 bases: TGCGCCAGCAGCCAAGAGTGGGAAGGGGGGAGCACTGAAGCTTTCTTT.

This clonotype was seen at least ten times. The chain is built from TRBV7-2 and TRBJ1-2; D uncertain. The V and J ends lost 4 bases and 3 bases respectively, with 18 bases between them. Germline CDR1 SGHTA, CDR2 FQGNSA. The CDR3 length is 16 residues. CDR3 nucleotides: TGTGCCAGCAGCTCCTCGATGGACTTCGTGGACTATGGCTACACCTTC. This sequence encodes CASSSSMDFVDYGYTF.

The chain combines TRBV2 with TRBJ2-5, with TRBD1 matching 7 bases. CDR3 size: 15 residues. CDR1 SNHLY and CDR2 FYNNEI come from the germline V gene. V shed 4 bases and J 4 bases; nucleotides not matched to a gene: 9. This CDR3 is CASSADRVASETQYF. The CDR3 DNA is TGTGCCAGCAGTGCCGACAGGGTGGCTTCAGAGACCCAGTACTTC.

The sample holds a few counts of this clonotype. This chain connects TRBV18 to TRBJ1-5; 7 bases map to TRBD1. Germline V gene sequence: CDR1 KGHSH, CDR2 LQKENI. With 4 bases clipped from V and 1 base from J, the junction kept 7 bases outside the gene matches. The CDR3 sequence is 16 residues long. The CDR3 nucleotides are TGTGCCAGCTCACTAAAACAGGGGACAAGCAATCAGCCCCAGCATTTT. Amino acids: CASSLKQGTSNQPQHF.

This clonotype was seen a few times. J is TRBJ2-1 and V is TRBV19, with TRBD2 matching over 7 bases. CDR3 length: 15 residues. Germline V CDR1 and CDR2: LNHDA, SQIVND (reference sequence). Trimming cost V 2 bases and J 12 bases; bases outside gene matches: 13. The CDR3 loop reads CASSIRGDPSEGQFF. DNA for the CDR3: TGTGCCAGTAGTATACGGGGGGACCCGAGTGAAGGGCAGTTCTTC.

A few counts support this clonotype. One end of the junction fails to match germline, which may point to a read error. This chain joins TRBV7-7 and TRBJ2-5; D is unclear. This CDR3 contains 13 residues. Germline assignment: CDR1 SSHAT and CDR2 FNYEAQ (reference sequence). In nucleotides, the CDR3 is TGTGCTAGCAGCTTACTGAACTCAGAGACCCAGTACTTC. Protein: CASSLLNSETQYF. Using reference TRBV7-7 and TRBJ2-5 for the parts outside the CDR3, the full variable domain is GAGVSQSPRYKVTKRGQDVTLRCDPISSHATLYWYQQALGQGPEFLTYFNYEAQPDKSGLPSDRFSAERPEGSISTLTIQRTEQRDSAMYRCASSLLNSETQYFGPGTRLLVL.

In this sample, this clonotype turned up a few times. The chain employs TRBV6-2 or TRBV6-3 and TRBJ2-1, with D perhaps TRBD1 (5 bases). V lost 0 bases to trimming and J lost 9 bases, with 18 bases between them. In germline, CDR1 is MNHEY, CDR2 SVGEGT. The CDR3 has 16 residues. For the CDR3, the DNA is TGTGCCAGCAGTTACTCGACAGCTAGAGTAGGCTTTGAGCAGTTCTTC. Its translation is CASSYSTARVGFEQFF.

The table lists this clonotype with many counts. V is TRBV7-8 and J is TRBJ1-2; 8 positions agree with TRBD1. After removal of 4 bases from V and 3 bases from J, the junction contained 7 bases not matched to a gene. This CDR3 contains 15 residues. CDR1 SGHVS and CDR2 FQNEAQ come from the germline V gene. For the CDR3, the DNA is TGTGCCAGCAGCTCCCCGGGACAGGAGTACTATGGCTACACCTTC. It is translated as CASSSPGQEYYGYTF.

As regards this clonotype: An end of the junction does not agree with germline; a read error may underlie this. V is TRBV5-3 and J is TRBJ1-1, with TRBD1 identical over 7 bases. TRBV5-3 is labeled an ORF, and its function is uncertain. The CDR3 is made up of 15 amino acids. CDR3 coding DNA: TGTGCCAGCAGCTTGGGTCCTACAGGGGTCACTGAAGCTTTCTTT. It specifies CASSLGPTGVTEAFF.

This chain connects TRBV7-2 to TRBJ1-2; D ambiguous. V gave up 1 base and J gave up 8 bases, with 14 bases separating them. Germline V CDR1 and CDR2: SGHTA, FQGNSA. The CDR3 covers 14 residues. CDR3: CASSLEPGSGGYTF. Written as DNA, the CDR3 is TGTGCCAGCAGCTTAGAGCCTGGGAGTGGCGGCTACACCTTC.

A few counts support this clonotype. The chain employs TRBV10-3 and TRBJ1-2; perhaps TRBD1 as D (6 bases). CDR1 and CDR2 from the germline V gene are ENHRY and SYGVKD. V lost 4 bases, J lost 5 bases, and 20 bases lay in between. The CDR3 totals 16 residues. The CDR3 here is CAISAVRTDHSYGYTF. CDR3 coding DNA: TGTGCCATCAGTGCAGTCCGGACAGATCATAGTTATGGCTACACCTTC.

This clonotype was picked up a small number of times. The V and J genes are TRBV7-9 and TRBJ2-6; perhaps TRBD1 as D (5 bases). In germline, CDR1 is SEHNR, CDR2 FQNEAQ (reference sequence). This CDR3 region has 13 residues. V lost 9 bases to trimming and J lost 2 bases, with 8 bases between them. CDR3 sequence reads: CASTGPGANVLTF. CDR3 DNA sequence: TGTGCCAGTACAGGTCCTGGGGCCAACGTCCTGACTTTC.

The gene calls are TRBV6-5 and TRBJ2-5, with D hard to call. Germline V gene lookup returns CDR1 MNHEY and CDR2 SVGAGI. Trimming left V 6 bases short and J 5 bases short, with 16 bases between. The CDR3 is 14 residues long. For the CDR3, the DNA is TGTGCCAGCAGACAGAACAGTTTCGAGGAGACCCAGTACTTC. It encodes CASRQNSFEETQYF.

The genes are TRBV5-6 and TRBJ1-2; 7 bases match TRBD1. The CDR3 length is 16 residues. The J segment lost 0 bases and the V segment lost 2 bases, leaving 7 bases of the junction unmatched. Germline CDR1 reads SGHDT; CDR2 reads YYEEEE. The chain's CDR3 is CASSFRQGLPNYGYTF. The CDR3 DNA is TGTGCCAGCAGCTTCCGACAGGGATTACCTAACTATGGCTACACCTTC.

This sequence joins TRBV27 and TRBJ2-2; 16 bases are a match to TRBD2. The V segment lost 2 bases and the J segment 0 bases; nucleotides outside the gene matches: 9. CDR1 is MNHEY, CDR2 SMNVEV, per germline (reference sequence). The CDR3 consists of 21 residues. CDR3 nucleotides: TGTGCCAGCAGTTTACCACCCGGGACTAGCGGGGGGGCTTCGAACACCGGGGAGCTGTTTTTT. It codes for CASSLPPGTSGGASNTGELFF.

This clonotype was counted ten times or more. The chain is built from TRBV2 and TRBJ2-1, with D uncertain. Trimming pared 4 bases from V and 9 bases from J, leaving 22 bases between. The CDR3 has 16 amino acids. Germline CDR1 reads SNHLY; CDR2 reads FYNNEI. In DNA, the CDR3 is TGTGCCAGCAGTGTCGACACCGCGGACCCTACATCTGAGCAGTTCTTC. Encoded protein: CASSVDTADPTSEQFF. Full variable domain (remainder filled in from reference TRBV2 and TRBJ2-1): EPEVTQTPSHQVTQMGQEVILRCVPISNHLYFYWYRQILGQKVEFLVSFYNNEISEKSEIFDDQFSVERPDGSNFTLKIRSTKLEDSAMYFCASSVDTADPTSEQFFGPGTRLTVL.

The gene calls are TRBV7-6 and TRBJ2-4; 7 nucleotides agree with TRBD1. The CDR3 runs 17 residues. The ends lost 5 bases at V and 3 bases at J; junction bases unmatched: 13. Germline assignment: CDR1 SGHVS and CDR2 FNYEAQ. This CDR3 is CASSHPPGTEGKNIQYF. The CDR3 DNA sequence: TGTGCCAGCAGCCATCCCCCCGGGACAGAAGGCAAAAACATTCAGTACTTC.

The rearrangement links TRBV20-1 to TRBJ2-7; D is perhaps TRBD1 (6 bases). Deletions cut 0 bases from V and 7 bases from J, with 16 bases between. This CDR3 has 14 residues. Per the germline V gene, CDR1 is DFQATT and CDR2 is SNEGSKA (reference sequence). The CDR3: CSARDQGTSGEQYF. The CDR3 nucleotides read TGCAGTGCTAGAGATCAGGGGACCTCGGGGGAGCAGTACTTC.

The V gene is TRBV27, the J gene TRBJ2-1; no reliable D call. V was shortened by 9 bases and J by 0 bases, with 18 bases between the two germline ends. Germline values: CDR1 MNHEY, CDR2 SMNVEV (reference sequence). The CDR3 totals 16 residues. The CDR3 nucleotides read TGTGCCAGTGCAGTACAGTTCCCTAGCTCCTACAATGAGCAGTTCTTC. Protein: CASAVQFPSSYNEQFF.

This clonotype was seen a handful of times. This chain joins TRBV4-3 and TRBJ1-2, with D hard to call. The V and J ends lost 1 base and 8 bases respectively, with 14 bases between them. Germline V lookup: CDR1 LGHNA, CDR2 YSLEER. The CDR3 extends over 14 amino acids. Written as DNA, the CDR3 is TGCGCCAGCAGCCAAGGGCTCGCGATGAAGGGCTACACCTTC. Translated: CASSQGLAMKGYTF.

This clonotype was observed a few times. The gene calls are TRBV5-1 and TRBJ1-5, with D possibly TRBD1 on 5 matching bases. V was trimmed by 1 base and J by 7 bases, leaving 12 bases between them. The CDR3 extends over 14 amino acids. The germline gives CDR1 SGHRS, CDR2 YFSETQ. The CDR3 DNA sequence: TGCGCCAGCAGCTTGACAGGATTCGAACAGCCCCAGCATTTT. It translates to CASSLTGFEQPQHF.

This chain joins TRBV7-4 and TRBJ1-4; a weak D match, TRBD1 (6 bases). Germline CDR1 and CDR2: SGHVT and SQSDAQ. The CDR3 runs to 16 residues. The V and J ends lost 5 bases and 5 bases respectively, with 18 bases between them. CDR3: CASSKRDRTANEKLFF. Here the CDR3 DNA reads TGTGCCAGCAGCAAGCGGGATAGGACAGCGAATGAAAAACTGTTTTTT.

Only a few counts were recorded for this clonotype. The V gene is TRBV19, the J gene TRBJ2-5, with 8 bases matching TRBD1. The CDR3 is 14 residues long. Looked up from germline, CDR1 is LNHDA and CDR2 is SQIVND (reference sequence). V dropped 7 bases and J dropped 5; count of bases not matched to a gene: 9. CDR3: CASTPRGRGETQYF. Here the CDR3 DNA reads TGTGCCAGTACCCCCAGGGGGCGCGGGGAGACCCAGTACTTC.

The chain uses TRBV2 and TRBJ2-7; 9 positions agree with TRBD1. This CDR3 has 12 residues. CDR1 is SNHLY and CDR2 is FYNNEI in the germline V gene. With V trimmed by 9 bases and J by 6 bases, 6 bases remained unmatched. In DNA, the CDR3 is TGTGCCAGTGGGACAGGGTTCCGCGAGCAGTACTTC. Translating gives CASGTGFREQYF.